The 5 T cell receptor beta chains below all came from one sample that was sequenced in a study of T cell responses to AZD1222 COVID-19 vaccine. Generated by immunoSEQ multiplex PCR, the TCRdb table keeps only in-frame clones and is missing some. The repertoire holds under 200,000 clones, 80% to 95% seen once, with around 4.3% in the top ten. The sample consisted of peripheral blood, taken on day 0 of AZD1222 vaccination. The source is an adult in good health.

V is TRBV25-1 and J is TRBJ2-2; D might be TRBD1 or TRBD2, each matching 5 bases. The CDR3 totals 17 residues. V was cut by 1 base and J by 0 bases, with 12 bases left in between. The germline CDR1 and CDR2 sequences are MGHDK and SYGVNS. CDR3 sequence (DNA): TGTGCCAGCAGTGAATTTAGGGGAGACGCGAACACCGGGGAGCTGTTTTTT. Translation: CASSEFRGDANTGELFF.

This clone came up once. CDR3 bases: TGTGCCAGTAGTACCCTGGACTACCTCTCCTACGAGCAGTACTTC. This translates into CASSTLDYLSYEQYF. The V call is TRBV19, the J call TRBJ2-7, with D possibly matching TRBD2 (6 bases). The germline V gene encodes CDR1 LNHDA and CDR2 SQIVND (reference sequence). With 4 bases removed from V and 0 bases from J, the gap between germline ends came to 13 bases. This CDR3 has 15 residues.

This clone appeared a single time. The chain couples TRBV13 to TRBJ1-5; D not resolved. Trimming removed 5 bases from V and 7 bases from J, with 12 bases in between. CDR3 size: 13 residues. CDR1 is PRHDT and CDR2 is FYEKMQ in the germline V gene (reference sequence). The CDR3 DNA reads as TGTGCCAGCAGCCCCGGGAGGTTCCAGCCCCAGCATTTT. Amino acids: CASSPGRFQPQHF. The entire variable domain, with the rest obtained from reference TRBV13 and TRBJ1-5, is as follows: AAGVIQSPRHLIKEKRETATLKCYPIPRHDTVYWYQQGPGQDPQFLISFYEKMQSDKGSIPDRFSAQQFSDYHSELNMSSLELGDSALYFCASSPGRFQPQHFGDGTRLSIL.

The gene calls are TRBV9 and TRBJ1-6; a possible D gene is TRBD1 (5 bases). V lost 3 bases to trimming and J lost 0 bases, with 10 bases between them. Germline assignment: CDR1 SGDLS and CDR2 YYNGEE. This CDR3 is 16 amino acids long. The CDR3 loop is CASSEPGSSYNSPLHF. DNA for the CDR3: TGTGCCAGCAGCGAACCAGGGTCCTCCTATAATTCACCCCTCCACTTT. Together with reference TRBV9 and TRBJ1-6, the CDR3 gives the full variable domain: DSGVTQTPKHLITATGQRVTLRCSPRSGDLSVYWYQQSLDQGLQFLIQYYNGEERAKGNILERFSAQQFPDLHSELNLSSLELGDSALYFCASSEPGSSYNSPLHFGNGTRLTVT.

V is TRBV9 and J is TRBJ2-1, with D perhaps TRBD2 (6 bases). Per germline, CDR1 SGDLS and CDR2 YYNGEE. The CDR3 runs to 15 residues. V was trimmed by 0 bases and J by 5 bases, leaving 12 bases between them. For the CDR3, the DNA is TGTGCCAGCAGCGTAGGCGGACTACCCCACAATGAGCAGTTCTTC. Translating it yields CASSVGGLPHNEQFF.